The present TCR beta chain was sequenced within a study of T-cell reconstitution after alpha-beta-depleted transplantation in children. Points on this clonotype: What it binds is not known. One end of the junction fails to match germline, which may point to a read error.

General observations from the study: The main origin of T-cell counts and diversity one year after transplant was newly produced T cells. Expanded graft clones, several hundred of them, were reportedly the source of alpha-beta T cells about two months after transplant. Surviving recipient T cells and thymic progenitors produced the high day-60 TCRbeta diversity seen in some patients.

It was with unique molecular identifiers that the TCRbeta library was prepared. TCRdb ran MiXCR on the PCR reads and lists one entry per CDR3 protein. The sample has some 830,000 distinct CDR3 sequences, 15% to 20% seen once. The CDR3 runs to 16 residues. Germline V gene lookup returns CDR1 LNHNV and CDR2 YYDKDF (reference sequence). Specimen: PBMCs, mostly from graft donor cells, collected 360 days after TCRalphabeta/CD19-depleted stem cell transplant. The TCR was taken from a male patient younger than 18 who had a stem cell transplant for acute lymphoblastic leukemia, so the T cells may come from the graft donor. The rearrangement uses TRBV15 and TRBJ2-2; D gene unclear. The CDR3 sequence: CVTSRDLGSNTGELFF. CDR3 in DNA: TGTGTCACCAGCAGAGATCTCGGCTCAAACACCGGGGAGCTGTTTTTT.